These 3 T cell receptor beta chains originate from one sample sequenced in a study of T cells in tuberculosis. The protocol was immunoSEQ multiplex PCR, while the TCRdb copy is restricted to in-frame clones and leaves out a portion. The table records 37,000 or so clones, 94% of them present only once. Input material: PBMCs. The receptors here all came from a donor between 10 and 35 years old with latent tuberculosis or without tuberculosis infection. Some clones in this sample may be carry-over from other donors' samples.

The gene calls are TRBV29-1 and TRBJ1-2, with TRBD1 identical over 9 bases. Trimming removed 7 bases from V and 4 bases from J; junction bases left unmatched: 13. This CDR3 contains 15 residues. Germline V gene data show CDR1 as SQVTM and CDR2 as ANQGSEA. CDR3: CSAPEPGQGPYGYTF. DNA for the CDR3: TGCAGCGCCCCGGAACCGGGACAGGGACCCTATGGCTACACCTTC.

The V and J genes are TRBV30 and TRBJ1-1; D is ambiguous. Germline V CDR1 and CDR2: GTSNPN, SVGIG (reference sequence). V lost 0 bases and J lost 4, with 15 bases in between. The CDR3 consists of 15 residues. The CDR3 nucleotides read TGTGCCTGGAGTGTTACCAGAGGGTGGGGCACTGAAGCTTTCTTT. Its protein product is CAWSVTRGWGTEAFF.

This chain uses TRBV6-5 with TRBJ1-2, with a tentative D call TRBD1 (6 bases). Germline V gives CDR1 MNHEY, CDR2 SVGAGI. Between the trimmed V and J ends, which lost 6 bases and 7 bases, there was a span of 21 bases. The CDR3 is 15 residues long. The CDR3: CASRDGGLRLGGYTF. CDR3 nucleotide sequence: TGTGCCAGCAGGGATGGGGGCCTAAGGTTAGGTGGCTACACCTTC.